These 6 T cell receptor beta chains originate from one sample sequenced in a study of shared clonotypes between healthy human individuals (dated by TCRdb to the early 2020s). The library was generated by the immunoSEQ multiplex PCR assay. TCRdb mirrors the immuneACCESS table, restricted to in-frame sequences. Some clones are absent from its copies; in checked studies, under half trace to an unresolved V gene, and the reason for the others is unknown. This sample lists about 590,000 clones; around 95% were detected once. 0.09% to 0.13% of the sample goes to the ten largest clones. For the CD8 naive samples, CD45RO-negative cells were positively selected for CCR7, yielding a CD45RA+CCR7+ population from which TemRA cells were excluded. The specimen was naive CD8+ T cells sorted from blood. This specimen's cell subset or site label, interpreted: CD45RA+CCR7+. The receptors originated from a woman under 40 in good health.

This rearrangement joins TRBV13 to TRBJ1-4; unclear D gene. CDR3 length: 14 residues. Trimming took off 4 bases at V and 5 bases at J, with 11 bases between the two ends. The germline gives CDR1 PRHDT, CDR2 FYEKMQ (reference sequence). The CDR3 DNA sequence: TGTGCCAGCAGCTCTAGCTTAGGAAATGAAAAACTGTTTTTT. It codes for CASSSSLGNEKLFF.

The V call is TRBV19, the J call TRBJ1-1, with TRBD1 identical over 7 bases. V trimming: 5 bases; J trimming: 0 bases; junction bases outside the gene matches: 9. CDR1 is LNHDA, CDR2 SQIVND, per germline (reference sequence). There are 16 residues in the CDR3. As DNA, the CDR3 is TGTGCCAGTAGTTTGGGGACAGCCGACTTGAACACTGAAGCTTTCTTT. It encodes CASSLGTADLNTEAFF.

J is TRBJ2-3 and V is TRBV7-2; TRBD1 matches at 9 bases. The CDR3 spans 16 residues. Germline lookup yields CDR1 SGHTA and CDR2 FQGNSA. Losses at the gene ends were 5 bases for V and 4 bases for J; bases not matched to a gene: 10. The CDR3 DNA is TGTGCCAGCAGCCCTCTAGAAGGGACAGGGCCAGATACGCAGTATTTT. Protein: CASSPLEGTGPDTQYF.

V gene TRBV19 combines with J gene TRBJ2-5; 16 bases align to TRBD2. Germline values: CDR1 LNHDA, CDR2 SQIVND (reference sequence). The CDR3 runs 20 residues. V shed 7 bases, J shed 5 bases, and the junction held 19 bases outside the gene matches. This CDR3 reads CASTNVGEGTSGRAVETQYF. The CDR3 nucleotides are TGTGCCAGTACCAACGTGGGGGAGGGGACTAGCGGGAGGGCCGTTGAGACCCAGTACTTC. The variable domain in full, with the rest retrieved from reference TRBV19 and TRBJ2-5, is DGGITQSPKYLFRKEGQNVTLSCEQNLNHDAMYWYRQDPGQGLRLIYYSQIVNDFQKGDIAEGYSVSREKKESFPLTVTSAQKNPTAFYLCASTNVGEGTSGRAVETQYFGPGTRLLVL.

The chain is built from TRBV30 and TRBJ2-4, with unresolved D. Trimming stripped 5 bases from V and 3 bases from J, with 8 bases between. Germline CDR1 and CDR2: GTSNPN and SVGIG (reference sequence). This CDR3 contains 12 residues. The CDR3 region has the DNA TGTGCCTGGGTAATCGACAAAAACATTCAGTACTTC. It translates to CAWVIDKNIQYF.

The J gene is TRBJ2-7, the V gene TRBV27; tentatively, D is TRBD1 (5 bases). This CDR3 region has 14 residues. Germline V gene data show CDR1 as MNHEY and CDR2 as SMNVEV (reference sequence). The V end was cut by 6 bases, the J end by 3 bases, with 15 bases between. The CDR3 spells CASRSELGRYEQYF. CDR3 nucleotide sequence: TGTGCCAGCAGGTCCGAGTTGGGGCGCTACGAGCAGTACTTC.